Listed below are T cell receptor beta chains from one sample, sequenced in a study of graft-versus-host responses after intestinal transplantation. Their antigens remain unidentified. Sequencing was performed with immunoSEQ multiplex PCR; in TCRdb, only in-frame clones are kept and a portion is missing. The profile shows over 90,000 clones, 90% to 95% of them singletons. Sequencing was performed on unstimulated CD8+ T cells sorted from spleen or lymph node cells, taken before intestinal transplant. The receptor source for this set is a human donor who received an intestinal transplant. CDR3s include the opening cysteine and the closing phenylalanine or tryptophan. The D gene is left open where the match is weak. The size of a clone is reported for some rows only, either as once, few or many, or as a class for expanded clones.

>TRBJ2-2|.|TRBV2|.
TGTGCCACCCTAAGGGGCACCGGGGAGCTGTTTTTT
CATLRGTGELFF
>TRBJ2-5|.|TRBV6-6|.
TGTGCCAGCAGTTACACCCTAGGCCCTGGAGAGACCCAGTACTTC
CASSYTLGPGETQYF
>TRBJ2-1|once|TRBV9|.
TGTGCCAGCAGCGTAGAAAAAGCTGATGAGCAGTTCTTC
CASSVEKADEQFF
>TRBJ2-3|.|TRBV30|.
TGTGCCTGGACGGGGGACGTTAGCACAGATACGCAGTATTTT
CAWTGDVSTDTQYF
>TRBJ2-3|.|TRBV5-6|TRBD1
TGTGCCAGCAGTTCTGCCGGGACAGGGTGGAGTGATACGCAGTATTTT
CASSSAGTGWSDTQYF
>TRBJ1-1|.|TRBV4-1|TRBD1
TGCGCCAGCAGCTCTCGGACAGGAAAGTTTGAAGCTTTCTTT
CASSSRTGKFEAFF
>TRBJ2-7|.|TRBV2|.
TGTGCCAGCTCAGGGAAGGTTTCCTACGAGCAGTACTTC
CASSGKVSYEQYF
>TRBJ1-2|.|TRBV4-1|.
TGCGCCAGCAGGCAAGATGTTTCCAAACGCTATGGCTACACCTTC
CASRQDVSKRYGYTF
>TRBJ1-1|.|TRBV19|.
TGTGCCAGTAGTCCTGATGGGTCCACTGAAGCTTTCTTT
CASSPDGSTEAFF
>TRBJ1-2|.|TRBV6-5|.
TGTGCCAGCAGTTACTGGGGGGACAATGGCTACACCTTC
CASSYWGDNGYTF
>TRBJ2-4|.|TRBV2|TRBD2
TGTGCCAGCAGGGCGACTAGCGGGGGCTCTCTAGCCAAAAACATTCAGTACTTC
CASRATSGGSLAKNIQYF
>TRBJ1-1|.|TRBV4-1|.
TGCGCCAGCAGCCAACACATGGGGAACACTGAAGCTTTCTTT
CASSQHMGNTEAFF
>TRBJ1-2|.|TRBV5-4|.
TGTGCCAGCAGCTTGTGGCAGGCGGACGGCTACACCTTC
CASSLWQADGYTF
>TRBJ2-3|.|TRBV5-4|.
TGTGCCAGCAGCTTGAGGGATACGCAGTATTTT
CASSLRDTQYF
>TRBJ1-1|.|TRBV27|TRBD1
TGTGCCAGCAGTTTGCAGGGGGGATACACTGAAGCTTTCTTT
CASSLQGGYTEAFF
>TRBJ2-5|.|TRBV5-6|.
TGTGCCAGCAGCTCTCGGACAGTGACACAAGAGACCCAGTACTTC
CASSSRTVTQETQYF
>TRBJ2-5|.|TRBV6-6|TRBD2
TGTGCCAGCAGGCAACTAGCGGGGGCCTACCAAGAGACCCAGTACTTC
CASRQLAGAYQETQYF
>TRBJ1-1|.|TRBV10-3|TRBD1
TGTGCCAGCAAAATCGGGACAGGTAATGCGTTTACTGAAGCTTTCTTT
CASKIGTGNAFTEAFF
>TRBJ2-5|.|TRBV5-4|.
TGTGCCAGCATGGGGCCACAAGAGACCCAGTACTTC
CASMGPQETQYF
>TRBJ1-1|.|TRBV6-5|TRBD1
TGTGCCAGCAGTTACGCGACAGGGATAAGTGAAGCTTTCTTT
CASSYATGISEAFF
>TRBJ2-2|once|TRBV7-6|TRBD2
TGTGCCAGCAGCTTAGTAGCGGGGGACTCTAACACCGGGGAGCTGTTTTTT
CASSLVAGDSNTGELFF
>TRBJ1-2|.|TRBV19|.
TGTGCCAGTAGTAGGGGTGATGGCTACACCTTC
CASSRGDGYTF